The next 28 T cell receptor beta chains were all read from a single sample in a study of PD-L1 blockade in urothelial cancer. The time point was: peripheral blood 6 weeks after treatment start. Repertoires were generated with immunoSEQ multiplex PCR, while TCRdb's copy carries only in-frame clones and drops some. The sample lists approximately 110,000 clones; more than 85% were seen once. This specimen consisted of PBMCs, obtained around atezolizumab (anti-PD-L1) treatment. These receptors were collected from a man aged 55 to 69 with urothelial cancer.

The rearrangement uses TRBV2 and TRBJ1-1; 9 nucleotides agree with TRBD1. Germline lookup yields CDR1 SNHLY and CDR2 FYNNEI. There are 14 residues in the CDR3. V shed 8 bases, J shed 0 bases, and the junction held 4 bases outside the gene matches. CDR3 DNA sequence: TGTGCCAGCCTGAGGGACAGGGTGAACACTGAAGCTTTCTTT. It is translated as CASLRDRVNTEAFF. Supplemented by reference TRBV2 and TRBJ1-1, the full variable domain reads EPEVTQTPSHQVTQMGQEVILRCVPISNHLYFYWYRQILGQKVEFLVSFYNNEISEKSEIFDDQFSVERPDGSNFTLKIRSTKLEDSAMYFCASLRDRVNTEAFFGQGTRLTVV.

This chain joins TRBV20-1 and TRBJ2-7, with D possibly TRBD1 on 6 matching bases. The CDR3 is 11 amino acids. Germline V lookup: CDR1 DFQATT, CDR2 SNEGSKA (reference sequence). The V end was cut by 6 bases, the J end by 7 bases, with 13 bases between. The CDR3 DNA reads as TGCAGTGCCTGGCAGGGGCAAGAGCAGTACTTC. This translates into CSAWQGQEQYF.

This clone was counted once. CDR3 nucleotides: TGTGCCAGCAGTTTGCCGGTTATACTAGCGGCTACCGGGTACGAGCAGTACTTC. Amino acid sequence: CASSLPVILAATGYEQYF. V and J are TRBV28 and TRBJ2-7, with 8 bases lining up with TRBD2. Germline loops: CDR1 MDHEN, CDR2 SYDVKM. The CDR3 contains 18 residues. J was trimmed by 4 bases and V by 3 bases; bases with no gene match: 17.

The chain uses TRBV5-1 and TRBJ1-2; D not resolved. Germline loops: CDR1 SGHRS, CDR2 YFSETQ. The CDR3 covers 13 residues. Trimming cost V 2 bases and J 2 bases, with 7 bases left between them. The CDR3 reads CASSFSENYGYTF. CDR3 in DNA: TGCGCCAGCAGCTTCTCTGAGAACTATGGCTACACCTTC.

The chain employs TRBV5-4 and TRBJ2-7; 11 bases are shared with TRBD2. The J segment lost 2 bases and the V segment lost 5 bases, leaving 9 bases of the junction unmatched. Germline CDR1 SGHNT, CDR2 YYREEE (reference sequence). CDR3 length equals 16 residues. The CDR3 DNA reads TGTGCCAGCAGTGATACTAGCGGGAGCTCCCCCTACGAGCAGTACTTC. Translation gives CASSDTSGSSPYEQYF.

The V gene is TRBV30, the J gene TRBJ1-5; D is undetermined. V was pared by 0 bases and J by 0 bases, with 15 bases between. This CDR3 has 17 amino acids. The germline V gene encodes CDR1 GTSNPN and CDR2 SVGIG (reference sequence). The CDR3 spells CAWSVTTYSYSNQPQHF. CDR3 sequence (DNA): TGTGCCTGGAGTGTCACCACCTACTCCTATAGCAATCAGCCCCAGCATTTT.

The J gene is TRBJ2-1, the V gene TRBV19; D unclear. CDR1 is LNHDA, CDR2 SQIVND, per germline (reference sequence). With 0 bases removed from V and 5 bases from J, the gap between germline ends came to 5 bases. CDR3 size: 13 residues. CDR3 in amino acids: CASSIDTHNEQFF. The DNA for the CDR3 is TGTGCCAGTAGTATAGACACACACAATGAGCAGTTCTTC.

CDR3 DNA sequence: TGTGCCAGCAGCCCTATACAGGGATTCTACAATGAGCAGTTCTTC. Translated: CASSPIQGFYNEQFF. The chain uses TRBV6-4 and TRBJ2-1, with a weak D call TRBD1 (6 bases). Trimming left V 6 bases short and J 3 bases short, with 15 bases between. CDR1 is MRHNA, CDR2 SNTAGT, per germline. This CDR3 is built from 15 residues.

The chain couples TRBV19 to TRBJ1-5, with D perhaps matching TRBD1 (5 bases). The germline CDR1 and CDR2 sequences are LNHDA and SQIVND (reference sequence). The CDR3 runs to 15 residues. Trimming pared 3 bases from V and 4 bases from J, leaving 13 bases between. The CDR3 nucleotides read TGTGCCAGTAGTATCCAGGGCAGGGATAATCAGCCCCAGCATTTT. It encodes CASSIQGRDNQPQHF.

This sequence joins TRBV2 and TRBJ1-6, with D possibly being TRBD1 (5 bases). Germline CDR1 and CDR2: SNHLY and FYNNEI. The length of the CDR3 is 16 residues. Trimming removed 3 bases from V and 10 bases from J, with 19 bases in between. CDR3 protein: CASSDEVWQGGSPLHF. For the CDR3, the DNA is TGTGCCAGCAGTGATGAGGTTTGGCAGGGAGGATCACCCCTCCACTTT.

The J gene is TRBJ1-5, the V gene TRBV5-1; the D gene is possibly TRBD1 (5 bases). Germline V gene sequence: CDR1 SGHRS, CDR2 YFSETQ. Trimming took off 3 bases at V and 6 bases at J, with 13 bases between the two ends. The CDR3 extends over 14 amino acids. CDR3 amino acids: CASSSGGSGQPQHF. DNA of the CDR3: TGCGCCAGCAGCTCGGGGGGGTCTGGTCAGCCCCAGCATTTT.

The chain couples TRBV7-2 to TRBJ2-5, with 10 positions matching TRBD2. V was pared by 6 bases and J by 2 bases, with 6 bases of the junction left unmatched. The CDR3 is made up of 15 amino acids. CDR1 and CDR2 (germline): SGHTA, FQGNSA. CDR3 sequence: CASSVAGGYQETQYF. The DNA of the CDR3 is TGTGCCAGCAGTGTAGCGGGGGGTTATCAAGAGACCCAGTACTTC.

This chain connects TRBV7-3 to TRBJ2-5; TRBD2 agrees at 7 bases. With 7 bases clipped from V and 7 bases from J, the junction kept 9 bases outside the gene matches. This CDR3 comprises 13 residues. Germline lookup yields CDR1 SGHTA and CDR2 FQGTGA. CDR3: CASMAGREGTQYF. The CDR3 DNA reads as TGTGCCAGCATGGCGGGGAGGGAAGGGACCCAGTACTTC.

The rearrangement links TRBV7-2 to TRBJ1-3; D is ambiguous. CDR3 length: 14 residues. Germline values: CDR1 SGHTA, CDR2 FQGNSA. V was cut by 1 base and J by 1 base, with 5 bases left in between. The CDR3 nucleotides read TGTGCCAGCAGCTTAGAACTTTCTGGAAACACCATATATTTT. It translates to CASSLELSGNTIYF.

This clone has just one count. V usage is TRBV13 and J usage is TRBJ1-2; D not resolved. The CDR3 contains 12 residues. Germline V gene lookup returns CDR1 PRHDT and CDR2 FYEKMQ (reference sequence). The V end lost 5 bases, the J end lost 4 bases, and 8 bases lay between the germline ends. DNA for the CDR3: TGTGCCAGCAGCCGGGGTGGCTATGGCTACACCTTC. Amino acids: CASSRGGYGYTF.

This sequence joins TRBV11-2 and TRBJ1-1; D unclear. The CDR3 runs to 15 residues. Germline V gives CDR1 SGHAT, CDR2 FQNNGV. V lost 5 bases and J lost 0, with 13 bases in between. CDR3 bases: TGTGCCAGCAGCGAGGGAACAGCCCTGAACACTGAAGCTTTCTTT. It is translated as CASSEGTALNTEAFF.

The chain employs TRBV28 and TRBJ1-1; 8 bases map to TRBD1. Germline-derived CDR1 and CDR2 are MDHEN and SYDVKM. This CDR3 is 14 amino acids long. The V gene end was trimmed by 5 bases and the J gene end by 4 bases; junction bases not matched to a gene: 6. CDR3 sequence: CASSPRGPSTEAFF. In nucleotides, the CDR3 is TGTGCCAGCAGTCCCAGGGGGCCAAGCACTGAAGCTTTCTTT.

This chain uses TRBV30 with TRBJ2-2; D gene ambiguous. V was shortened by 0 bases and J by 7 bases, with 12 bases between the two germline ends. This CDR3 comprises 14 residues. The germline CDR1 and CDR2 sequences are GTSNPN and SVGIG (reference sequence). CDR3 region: CAWSVRLHGGELFF. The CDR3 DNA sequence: TGTGCCTGGAGTGTACGACTTCATGGCGGGGAGCTGTTTTTT.

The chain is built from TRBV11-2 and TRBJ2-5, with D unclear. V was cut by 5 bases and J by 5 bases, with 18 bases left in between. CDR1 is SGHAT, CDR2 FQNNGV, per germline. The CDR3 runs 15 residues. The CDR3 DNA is TGTGCCAGCAGCCTCCGACTCCACGGAGCGGAGACCCAGTACTTC. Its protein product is CASSLRLHGAETQYF.

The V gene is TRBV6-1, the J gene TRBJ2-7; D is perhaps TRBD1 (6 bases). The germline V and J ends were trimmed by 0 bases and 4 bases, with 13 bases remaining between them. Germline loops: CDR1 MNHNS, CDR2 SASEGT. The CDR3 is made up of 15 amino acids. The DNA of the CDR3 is TGTGCCAGCAGTGAAGCGCTAACAGGGAAGTACGAGCAGTACTTC. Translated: CASSEALTGKYEQYF.

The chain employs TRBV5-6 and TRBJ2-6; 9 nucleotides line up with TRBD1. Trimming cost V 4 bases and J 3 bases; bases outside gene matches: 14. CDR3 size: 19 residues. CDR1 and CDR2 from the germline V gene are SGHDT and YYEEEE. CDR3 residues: CASSPDGTGRIFGANVLTF. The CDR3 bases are TGTGCCAGCAGCCCGGATGGGACAGGGCGCATTTTTGGGGCCAACGTCCTGACTTTC. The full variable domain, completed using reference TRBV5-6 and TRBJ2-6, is DAGVTQSPTHLIKTRGQQVTLRCSPKSGHDTVSWYQQALGQGPQFIFQYYEEEERQRGNFPDRFSGHQFPNYSSELNVNALLLGDSALYLCASSPDGTGRIFGANVLTFGAGSRLTVL.

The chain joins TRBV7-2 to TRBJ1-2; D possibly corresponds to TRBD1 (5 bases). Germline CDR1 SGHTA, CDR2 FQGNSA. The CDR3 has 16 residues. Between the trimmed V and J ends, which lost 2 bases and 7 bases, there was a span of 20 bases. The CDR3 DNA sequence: TGTGCCAGCAGCTTATCGGTGAGTGGCCAGGGCTCTGGCTACACCTTC. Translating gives CASSLSVSGQGSGYTF.

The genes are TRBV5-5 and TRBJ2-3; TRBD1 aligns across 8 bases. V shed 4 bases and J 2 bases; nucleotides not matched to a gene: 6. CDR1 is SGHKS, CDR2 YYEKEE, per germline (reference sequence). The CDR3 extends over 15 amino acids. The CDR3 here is CASSRRTGTTDTQYF. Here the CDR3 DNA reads TGTGCCAGCAGCCGCCGGACAGGGACCACAGATACGCAGTATTTT.

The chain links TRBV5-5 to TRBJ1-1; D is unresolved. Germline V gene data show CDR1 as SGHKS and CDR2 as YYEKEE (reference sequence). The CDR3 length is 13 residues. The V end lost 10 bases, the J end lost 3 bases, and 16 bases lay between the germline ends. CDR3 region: CALSLVPDTEAFF. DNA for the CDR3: TGTGCCCTCAGCTTGGTTCCAGACACTGAAGCTTTCTTT.

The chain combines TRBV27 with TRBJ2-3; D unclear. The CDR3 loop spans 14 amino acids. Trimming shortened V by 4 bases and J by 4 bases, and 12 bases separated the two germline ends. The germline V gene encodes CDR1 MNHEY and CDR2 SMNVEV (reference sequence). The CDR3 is CASSSWVASDTQYF. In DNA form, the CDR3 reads TGTGCCAGCAGTTCCTGGGTAGCTTCAGATACGCAGTATTTT.

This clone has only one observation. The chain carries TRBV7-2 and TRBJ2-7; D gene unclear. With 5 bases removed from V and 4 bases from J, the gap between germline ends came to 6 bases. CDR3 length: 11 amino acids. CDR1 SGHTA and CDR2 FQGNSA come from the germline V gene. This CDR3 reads CASSLLYEQYF. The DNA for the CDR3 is TGTGCCAGCAGCCTACTATACGAGCAGTACTTC.

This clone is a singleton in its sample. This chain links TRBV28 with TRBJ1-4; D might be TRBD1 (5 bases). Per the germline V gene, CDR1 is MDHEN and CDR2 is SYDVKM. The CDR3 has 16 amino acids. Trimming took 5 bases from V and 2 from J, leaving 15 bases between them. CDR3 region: CASSPARGTTNEKLFF. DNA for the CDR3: TGTGCCAGCAGTCCCGCCCGGGGGACGACTAATGAAAAACTGTTTTTT.

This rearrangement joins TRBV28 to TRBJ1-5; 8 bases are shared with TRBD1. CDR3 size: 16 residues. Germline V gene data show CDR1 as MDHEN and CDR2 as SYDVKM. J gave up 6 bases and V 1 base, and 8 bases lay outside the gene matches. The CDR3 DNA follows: TGTGCCAGCAGTTTATCCGGACAGGGTAAGGGTCAGCCCCAGCATTTT. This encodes CASSLSGQGKGQPQHF.